The 27 T cell receptor beta chains below were found in one sample sequenced in a study of T cells in Graves' hyperthyroidism and ophthalmopathy (dated by TCRdb to about 2019). The library came from multiplex PCR. Data came from an Illumina HiSeq 2000. TCR beta CDR3 regions were amplified from RNA transcripts. A first-round RT-PCR of the TCR CDR3 used the HTBI primer set with the Qiagen OneStep RT-PCR kit. TCRdb ran its own pipeline on the public reads, namely fastp trimming at Q25 and MiXCR clone calling, and kept in-frame beta chains. Each entry merges the rows of one CDR3 protein and shows their most common DNA and genes. The sample table records around 690,000 distinct CDR3 sequences; under 25% of these occur just once. The leading ten clones occupy around a third of the sample. The specimen sequenced was blood. The receptors stem from a young man with Graves' ophthalmopathy.

This clonotype was observed once. Just one base apart from a much larger clone, this may be a read error. V and J are TRBV11-2 and TRBJ2-5; D gene unclear. Germline V gene sequence: CDR1 SGHAT, CDR2 FQNNGV. This CDR3 region has 15 residues. The germline V and J ends were trimmed by 1 base and 0 bases, with 9 bases remaining between them. This chain's CDR3 is CASSLAHRDQETQYF. In DNA, the CDR3 is TGTGCCAGCAGCTTAGCCCATAGGGACCAAGAGACCCAGTACTTC.

The chain couples TRBV20-1 to TRBJ2-3, with 13 bases aligning to TRBD2. The CDR3 contains 16 residues. The V gene's germline CDR1 is DFQATT and CDR2 SNEGSKA (reference sequence). Germline trimming cut 0 bases from V and 4 bases from J; bases unmatched to any gene: 4. CDR3 sequence (DNA): TGCAGTGCTAGAGACCGGACTAGCGGGAGCGCAGATACGCAGTATTTT. Its translation is CSARDRTSGSADTQYF.

This clonotype was seen ten or more times. This chain uses TRBV18 with TRBJ1-1, with 10 bases matching TRBD1. Germline V gene sequence: CDR1 KGHSH, CDR2 LQKENI. Losses at the gene ends were 3 bases for V and 4 bases for J; bases not matched to a gene: 11. This CDR3 has 17 amino acids. CDR3 in amino acids: CASSPSPGTGVPTEAFF. The CDR3 DNA is TGTGCCAGCTCACCCTCGCCCGGGACAGGGGTCCCCACTGAAGCTTTCTTT.

In its sample, this clonotype was seen many times. The chain is built from TRBV30 and TRBJ1-1; D might be TRBD1 (5 bases). Trimming removed 5 bases from V and 1 base from J, with 14 bases in between. Germline CDR1 is GTSNPN and CDR2 is SVGIG (reference sequence). The CDR3 has 14 amino acids. CDR3 amino acids: CAWDGGGQNTEAFF. The CDR3 bases are TGTGCCTGGGACGGTGGGGGTCAGAACACTGAAGCTTTCTTT.

This chain connects TRBV5-1 to TRBJ1-1; no firm D call. Germline CDR1 and CDR2: SGHRS and YFSETQ. The CDR3 is made up of 13 amino acids. The V gene lost 2 bases and the J gene lost 9 bases, with 14 bases spanning the gap. CDR3 DNA: TGCGCCAGCAGCTTAGGTGGGGAGTCTCAAGCTTTCTTT. It yields the protein CASSLGGESQAFF.

This clonotype has a count of ten or more. One end of the junction fails to match germline, which may point to a read error. The chain carries TRBV28 and TRBJ2-7; 9 bases fit TRBD1. The germline CDR1 and CDR2 sequences are MDHEN and SYDVKM. The CDR3 runs to 14 residues. CDR3 DNA sequence: TGCGCCAGCAGCCCGGGACAGGGATTAGACGAGCAGTACTTC. This encodes CASSPGQGLDEQYF. The variable domain in full, completed from reference TRBV28 and TRBJ2-7, reads DVKVTQSSRYLVKRTGEKVFLECVQDMDHENMFWYRQDPGLGLRLIYFSYDVKMKEKGDIPEGYSVSREKKERFSLILESASTNQTSMYLCASSPGQGLDEQYFGPGTRLTVT.

In its sample, this clonotype was seen a few times. This sequence joins TRBV6-1 and TRBJ2-7, with D perhaps matching TRBD2 (5 bases). The V gene lost 7 bases and the J gene lost 6 bases, with 16 bases spanning the gap. This CDR3 is 13 amino acids long. Germline V gene data show CDR1 as MNHNS and CDR2 as SASEGT. The CDR3 reads CASKRRLASEQYF. In nucleotides, the CDR3 is TGTGCCAGCAAGAGGCGTCTAGCATCCGAGCAGTACTTC.

This clonotype was seen a few times. This rearrangement joins TRBV28 to TRBJ1-4, with 10 bases that match TRBD1. CDR1 is MDHEN and CDR2 is SYDVKM in the germline V gene. V lost 3 bases to trimming and J lost 8 bases; unmatched junction nucleotides: 18. The CDR3 sequence is 19 residues long. The CDR3 protein is CASSFFGTGVSILGEKLFF. The CDR3, as DNA: TGTGCCAGCAGTTTCTTCGGGACAGGGGTTTCTATACTTGGCGAAAAACTGTTTTTT.

This clonotype has more than one count but fewer than ten. The CDR3 DNA is TGTGCCAGCAGTGTGGGGAGGACTGAAGCTTTCTTT. Translation: CASSVGRTEAFF. This chain connects TRBV6-1 to TRBJ1-1; D gene ambiguous. Trimming took off 4 bases at V and 5 bases at J, with 8 bases between the two ends. CDR1 and CDR2 from the germline V gene are MNHNS and SASEGT. CDR3 length: 12 residues.

V gene TRBV12-3 or TRBV12-4 combines with J gene TRBJ2-7; TRBD1 matches at 8 bases. This CDR3 is 14 amino acids long. The ends lost 2 bases at V and 4 bases at J; junction bases unmatched: 4. For the CDR3, the DNA is TGTGCCAGCAGTTTAAGACAGGGGCCGTACGAGCAGTACTTC. It is translated as CASSLRQGPYEQYF.

This chain uses TRBV30 with TRBJ2-5; TRBD1 matches at 12 bases. The CDR3 runs 15 residues. The J segment lost 5 bases and the V segment lost 4 bases, leaving 8 bases of the junction unmatched. Germline CDR1 reads GTSNPN; CDR2 reads SVGIG (reference sequence). CDR3 sequence: CAWNPGQGARETQYF. In nucleotides, the CDR3 is TGTGCCTGGAACCCGGGACAGGGGGCGCGGGAGACCCAGTACTTC.

The sample holds a few counts of this clonotype. This sequence joins TRBV20-1 and TRBJ2-5, with no clear D. The CDR3 is 15 amino acids. The V and J ends lost 3 bases and 0 bases respectively, with 14 bases between them. CDR1 and CDR2 from the germline V gene are DFQATT and SNEGSKA (reference sequence). The CDR3 DNA follows: TGCAGTGCTAGTTCAGCCGGTTGGTACCAAGAGACCCAGTACTTC. Translating gives CSASSAGWYQETQYF.

The CDR3 region is CAWSVSLADYNEQFF. The CDR3 DNA reads TGTGCCTGGAGTGTAAGTCTAGCGGATTACAATGAGCAGTTCTTC. The gene calls are TRBV30 and TRBJ2-1, with 7 bases that match TRBD2. This CDR3 contains 15 residues. Germline V CDR1 and CDR2: GTSNPN, SVGIG (reference sequence). V shed 0 bases and J 4 bases; nucleotides not matched to a gene: 6.

The chain employs TRBV20-1 and TRBJ2-3; D remains unclear. The CDR3 extends over 16 amino acids. Germline-derived CDR1 and CDR2 are DFQATT and SNEGSKA (reference sequence). The V end was cut by 3 bases, the J end by 0 bases, with 16 bases between. CDR3 DNA sequence: TGCAGTGCTAGTTCGCGGCGGCGGCTTAGCACAGATACGCAGTATTTT. It specifies CSASSRRRLSTDTQYF.

This clonotype was observed a few times. The rearrangement uses TRBV4-1 and TRBJ2-1; D uncertain. Deletions cut 1 base from V and 7 bases from J, with 5 bases between. The CDR3 has 12 amino acids. The V gene's germline CDR1 is MGHRA and CDR2 YSYEKL. CDR3 in DNA: TGCGCCAGCAGCCAAGCGGCGAATGAGCAGTTCTTC. Its translation: CASSQAANEQFF.

The V gene is TRBV5-8, the J gene TRBJ2-2; a weak D match, TRBD2 (6 bases). The CDR3 extends over 14 amino acids. Deletions cut 5 bases from V and 3 bases from J, with 11 bases between. From germline, CDR1 is SGHTS and CDR2 YDEGEE. The CDR3 sequence is CASRRDSDTGELFF. CDR3 bases: TGTGCCAGCAGACGGGACTCAGACACCGGGGAGCTGTTTTTT.

The CDR3 bases are TGTGCCAGCAGTGAACCGGGACTAGCGGGAGGCCATGAGCAGTTCTTC. Its protein product is CASSEPGLAGGHEQFF. J is TRBJ2-1 and V is TRBV2, with 15 bases that match TRBD2. CDR3 length: 16 residues. The V gene end was trimmed by 2 bases and the J gene end by 8 bases; junction bases not matched to a gene: 4. In germline, CDR1 is SNHLY, CDR2 FYNNEI. Filled out from reference TRBV2 and TRBJ2-1, the complete variable domain reads EPEVTQTPSHQVTQMGQEVILRCVPISNHLYFYWYRQILGQKVEFLVSFYNNEISEKSEIFDDQFSVERPDGSNFTLKIRSTKLEDSAMYFCASSEPGLAGGHEQFFGPGTRLTVL.

The CDR3: CASSDWGVSPQPQHF. The DNA for the CDR3 is TGTGCCAGCAGTGACTGGGGGGTCTCACCTCAGCCCCAGCATTTT. V is TRBV6-1 and J is TRBJ1-5; D may be TRBD1 (5 bases). Trimming removed 3 bases from V and 6 bases from J, with 15 bases in between. The CDR3 is 15 residues long. Per the germline V gene, CDR1 is MNHNS and CDR2 is SASEGT.

The J gene is TRBJ2-7, the V gene TRBV7-9; TRBD1 matches at 10 bases. Unmatched junction bases numbered 11, after V lost 5 bases and J lost 7 bases. The CDR3 contains 15 residues. The germline CDR1 and CDR2 sequences are SEHNR and FQNEAQ (reference sequence). CDR3 sequence: CASSLRDRGKGEQYF. DNA for the CDR3: TGTGCCAGCAGCCTCCGGGACAGGGGTAAAGGTGAGCAGTACTTC.

V and J are TRBV28 and TRBJ2-7; possible D gene TRBD2, 5 bases. Trimming shortened V by 2 bases and J by 5 bases, and 10 bases separated the two germline ends. The CDR3 covers 13 residues. The V gene's germline CDR1 is MDHEN and CDR2 SYDVKM. The DNA for the CDR3 is TGTGCCAGCAGTTTAGGACTTTCCCACGAGCAGTACTTC. Its translation is CASSLGLSHEQYF. Variable domain in full (rest from reference TRBV28 and TRBJ2-7): DVKVTQSSRYLVKRTGEKVFLECVQDMDHENMFWYRQDPGLGLRLIYFSYDVKMKEKGDIPEGYSVSREKKERFSLILESASTNQTSMYLCASSLGLSHEQYFGPGTRLTVT.

This clonotype showed up many times. This chain connects TRBV30 to TRBJ1-1, with 8 bases lining up with TRBD1. The junction had 2 bases not matched to a gene; V was cut back by 1 base and J by 4 bases. This CDR3 spans 13 amino acids. The germline gives CDR1 GTSNPN, CDR2 SVGIG (reference sequence). The CDR3 loop reads CAWSGTGTTEAFF. In DNA, the CDR3 is TGTGCCTGGAGTGGGACAGGGACCACTGAAGCTTTCTTT.

In this sample, this clonotype turned up many times. The chain links TRBV6-1 to TRBJ1-1; TRBD1 aligns across 7 bases. With 5 bases clipped from V and 2 bases from J, the junction kept 11 bases outside the gene matches. The germline V gene has CDR1 MNHNS and CDR2 SASEGT. CDR3 length: 16 amino acids. The CDR3 sequence is CASSNFAGGANTEAFF. The DNA of the CDR3 is TGTGCCAGCAGTAACTTCGCAGGGGGAGCTAACACTGAAGCTTTCTTT.

This clonotype was recorded at least ten times. This chain joins TRBV28 and TRBJ2-1; a possible D gene is TRBD2 (6 bases). The ends were cut back, 4 bases at V and 7 bases at J, with 17 bases in the middle. The CDR3 runs to 15 residues. CDR1 is MDHEN, CDR2 SYDVKM, per germline. CDR3 amino acids: CASSSSPSGVNEQFF. The CDR3 coding sequence is TGTGCCAGCAGTTCCTCTCCGTCGGGGGTGAATGAGCAGTTCTTC.

This clonotype was seen repeatedly, ten times or more. CDR3 bases: TGTGCCAGCAGTCCCACGACTAGCGGGAGTATCTACGAGCAGTACTTC. Amino acid sequence: CASSPTTSGSIYEQYF. This chain connects TRBV12-3 or TRBV12-4 to TRBJ2-7; 12 bases agree with TRBD2. The ends lost 5 bases at V and 3 bases at J; junction bases unmatched: 8. There are 16 residues in the CDR3.

This clonotype has just a few counts. The chain carries TRBV7-8 and TRBJ2-1, with TRBD2 identical over 8 bases. Germline V lookup: CDR1 SGHVS, CDR2 FQNEAQ. This CDR3 is built from 15 residues. V was pared by 5 bases and J by 8 bases, with 11 bases of the junction left unmatched. The CDR3 reads CASSHTRGGGDEQFF. The CDR3 region has the DNA TGTGCCAGCAGCCACACCCGGGGGGGGGGAGATGAGCAGTTCTTC. The variable domain in full, completed from reference TRBV7-8 and TRBJ2-1, reads GAGVSQSPRYKVAKRGQDVALRCDPISGHVSLFWYQQALGQGPEFLTYFQNEAQLDKSGLPSDRFFAERPEGSVSTLKIQRTQQEDSAVYLCASSHTRGGGDEQFFGPGTRLTVL.

J is TRBJ2-5 and V is TRBV7-9, with TRBD1 matching 9 bases. V was pared by 6 bases and J by 0 bases, with 8 bases of the junction left unmatched. This CDR3 comprises 16 residues. CDR1 SEHNR and CDR2 FQNEAQ come from the germline V gene (reference sequence). The CDR3 is CASRAPGQGYQETQYF. CDR3 DNA sequence: TGTGCCAGCAGGGCACCGGGACAGGGTTACCAAGAGACCCAGTACTTC.

This clonotype was recorded a few times. The gene calls are TRBV15 and TRBJ2-1; a possible D gene is TRBD2 (5 bases). The CDR3 has 12 amino acids. V dropped 6 bases and J dropped 9 bases, with 12 bases sitting between them. Germline CDR1 reads LNHNV; CDR2 reads YYDKDF (reference sequence). This CDR3 reads CATSGAEAEQFF. Here the CDR3 DNA reads TGTGCCACCAGTGGCGCGGAGGCTGAGCAGTTCTTC.